The clone carrying this T cell receptor (beta chain) was seen many times. This entry belongs to a study of regulatory T cells in long-lasting Graves disease. The CDR3 is 14 residues long. CDR1 and CDR2 from the germline V gene are KGHDR and SFDVKD. The junction had 2 bases not matched to a gene; V was cut back by 5 bases and J by 7 bases. Arm-PCR with iRepertoire HTBI primers amplified the CDR3 regions for these TCR beta libraries. TCRdb recomputed calls from the multiplex PCR reads with MiXCR, one row per CDR3 protein. The sample lists roughly 490,000 distinct CDR3 sequences, less than 25% seen once, with around 12% in the top ten. Indicated time point: persistent/refractory GD, antithyroid drugs over 5 years with positive TRAb. PBMCs provided the RNA from which the TCR library was made. Graves' disease diagnosis used American Thyroid Association guidelines.

The source is a female donor with Graves disease. The chain has TRBV24-1 and TRBJ1-6; 9 bases match TRBD1. Sequences were derived from peripheral blood mononuclear cells (PBMCs), sampled when the disease was refractory, from a patient treated with antithyroid drugs. The CDR3: CATSAGQGNSPLHF. CDR3 bases: TGTGCCACCAGTGCGGGACAGGGAAATTCACCCCTCCACTTT.